The next 9 T cell receptor beta chains were all read from a single sample in a study of beta chain features in type 1 diabetes. Whole-study findings and limits: Moderate but significant shortening of TCRB CDR3s was recorded in all four CD4+ subsets from Type 1 diabetes patients.

Antigen specificity for these receptors is unknown. Since all of the isolated RNA was reverse transcribed, expressed TCRB transcripts were what got sequenced. This table comes from immunoSEQ multiplex PCR, and its TCRdb copy is limited to in-frame clones, with some not included. The table records approximately 600,000 clones, under 15% of them present only once. Sequencing input: naive CD4+ T cells from blood. These TCRs come from a young man with type 1 diabetes.

The chain couples TRBV7-2 to TRBJ2-7, with 7 bases matching TRBD2. V dropped 4 bases and J dropped 0; count of bases not matched to a gene: 6. CDR1 is SGHTA, CDR2 FQGNSA, per germline. The CDR3 has 15 residues. The CDR3 nucleotides are TGTGCCAGCAGCTCAGCGGGGAACCCCTCCTACGAGCAGTACTTC. It translates to CASSSAGNPSYEQYF.

This clone was detected a few times. The chain joins TRBV6-5 to TRBJ1-3; D not resolved. CDR3 size: 13 residues. The germline V gene encodes CDR1 MNHEY and CDR2 SVGAGI. Deletions cut 5 bases from V and 0 bases from J, with 5 bases between. In nucleotides, the CDR3 is TGTGCCAGCAGTCCCCCCTCTGGAAACACCATATATTTT. This gives the protein CASSPPSGNTIYF.

This clone appeared a few times. This chain joins TRBV7-2 and TRBJ2-3; 9 bases are shared with TRBD2. This CDR3 has 16 amino acids. Germline trimming cut 4 bases from V and 1 base from J; bases unmatched to any gene: 6. Looked up from germline, CDR1 is SGHTA and CDR2 is FQGNSA. CDR3 DNA sequence: TGTGCCAGCAGCTGGGGCGGGGGGGCCCGCACAGATACGCAGTATTTT. Translated: CASSWGGGARTDTQYF.

This clone has more than one count but fewer than ten. Germline and junction disagree at one end, which may indicate a read error. The chain has TRBV7-7 and TRBJ2-3; D unresolved. Germline V gene lookup returns CDR1 SSHAT and CDR2 FNYEAQ (reference sequence). The CDR3 consists of 13 residues. CDR3 sequence: CASSLYPQDTQYF. The CDR3 DNA reads as TGTGCTAGCAGCTTATACCCTCAAGATACGCAGTATTTT.

The chain uses TRBV14 and TRBJ2-2; 7 bases fit TRBD2. CDR1 is SGHDN and CDR2 is FVKESK in the germline V gene. The J segment lost 3 bases and the V segment lost 4 bases, leaving 8 bases of the junction unmatched. The CDR3 contains 16 residues. The CDR3 nucleotides are TGTGCCAGCAGCCGCAGACTAGCCGGGGACACCGGGGAGCTGTTTTTT. Translation: CASSRRLAGDTGELFF.

The chain recombines TRBV7-2 with TRBJ1-2; D is unresolved. CDR3 length: 12 amino acids. CDR1 and CDR2 from the germline V gene are SGHTA and FQGNSA. Trimming pared 4 bases from V and 6 bases from J, leaving 9 bases between. The CDR3 here is CASSSTVNGYTF. In DNA, the CDR3 is TGTGCCAGCAGCTCGACGGTTAATGGCTACACCTTC.

J is TRBJ2-1 and V is TRBV6-1; D is unclear. This CDR3 is built from 13 residues. V was shortened by 1 base and J by 8 bases, with 9 bases between the two germline ends. The germline CDR1 and CDR2 sequences are MNHNS and SASEGT. CDR3: CASSEGTDDEQFF. The CDR3 DNA sequence: TGTGCCAGCAGTGAAGGTACTGATGATGAGCAGTTCTTC.

This rearrangement joins TRBV18 to TRBJ2-5; 7 bases align to TRBD1. This CDR3 region has 18 residues. The V segment lost 3 bases and the J segment 2 bases; nucleotides outside the gene matches: 15. Germline lookup yields CDR1 KGHSH and CDR2 LQKENI. CDR3 bases: TGTGCCAGCTCACCCGGGACAGAGGCCCTATTAGCACAAGAGACCCAGTACTTC. Translated, it gives CASSPGTEALLAQETQYF.

The chain is built from TRBV14 and TRBJ2-5; either TRBD1 or TRBD2 may fit D (5 bases each). V was shortened by 4 bases and J by 5 bases, with 20 bases between the two germline ends. The CDR3 is 16 amino acids. CDR1 and CDR2 from the germline V gene are SGHDN and FVKESK. The CDR3 spells CASSLLGGRGVETQYF. The DNA for the CDR3 is TGTGCCAGCAGCCTTCTTGGAGGCCGGGGCGTGGAGACCCAGTACTTC.